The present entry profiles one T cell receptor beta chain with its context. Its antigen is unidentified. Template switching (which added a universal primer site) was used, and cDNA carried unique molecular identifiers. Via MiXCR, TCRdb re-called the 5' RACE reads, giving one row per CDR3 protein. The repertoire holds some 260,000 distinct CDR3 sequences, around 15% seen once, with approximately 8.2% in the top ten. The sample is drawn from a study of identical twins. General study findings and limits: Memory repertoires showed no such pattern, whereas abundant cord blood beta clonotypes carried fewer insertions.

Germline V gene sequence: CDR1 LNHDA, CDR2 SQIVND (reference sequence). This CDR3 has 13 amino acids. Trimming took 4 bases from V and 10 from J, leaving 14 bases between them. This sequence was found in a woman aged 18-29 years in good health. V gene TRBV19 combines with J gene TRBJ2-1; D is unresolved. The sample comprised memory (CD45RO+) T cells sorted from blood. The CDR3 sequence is CASSTTRQGEQFF. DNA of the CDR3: TGTGCCAGTAGTACGACGCGACAAGGCGAGCAGTTCTTC.